The rows below give T cell receptor beta chains drawn from one sample of a study of cytotoxic CD8 clonotypes in ibrutinib-treated CLL. Sequencing used immunoSEQ multiplex PCR; TCRdb keeps in-frame clones, though not all of them. The sample contains 200,000 to 250,000 clones, roughly 70% of which appear only once. The starting material was PBMCs, obtained after 24 months of ibrutinib treatment. These TCRs come from a human donor with chronic lymphocytic leukemia. Each CDR3 is given without its conserved first and last residue.

cdr3_aa: ASSSGHRYEQY
j_call: TRBJ2-7
v_call: TRBV5-1

cdr3_aa: ASSFRTSALNANTGELF
j_call: TRBJ2-2
v_call: TRBV27

cdr3_aa: ASSGPDRGNEQY
j_call: TRBJ2-7
v_call: TRBV9

cdr3_aa: AWGLSSNQPQH
j_call: TRBJ1-5
v_call: TRBV30

cdr3_aa: ASSQGQPGFYEQY
j_call: TRBJ2-7
v_call: TRBV6-6

cdr3_aa: ASSPLGAGNYEQY
j_call: TRBJ2-7
v_call: TRBV16

cdr3_aa: ATNDRVSNQPQH
j_call: TRBJ1-5
v_call: TRBV19

cdr3_aa: ASSRSQAGSGELF
j_call: TRBJ2-2
v_call: TRBV18

cdr3_aa: ASSLAGAGQPQH
j_call: TRBJ1-5
v_call: TRBV5-6

cdr3_aa: ASSSYRVGGYEQY
j_call: TRBJ2-7
v_call: TRBV28

cdr3_aa: ASSPSGVLSYEQY
j_call: TRBJ2-7
v_call: TRBV7-9

cdr3_aa: ASSSGTGGEGNQPQH
j_call: TRBJ1-5
v_call: TRBV28

cdr3_aa: ASSPGDRISEQY
j_call: TRBJ2-7
v_call: TRBV6-5

cdr3_aa: ASSLAGQAFRGEQY
j_call: TRBJ2-7
v_call: TRBV5-1

cdr3_aa: AWSPELAGSRF
j_call: TRBJ2-1
v_call: TRBV30

cdr3_aa: ASSNRGSEQY
j_call: TRBJ2-7
v_call: TRBV6-5

cdr3_aa: ASSFGSSGNTIY
j_call: TRBJ1-3
v_call: TRBV7-9

cdr3_aa: ALRLAYEQF
j_call: TRBJ2-1
v_call: TRBV30

cdr3_aa: ASSFYGSAYEQY
j_call: TRBJ2-7
v_call: TRBV28

cdr3_aa: ATSRDAAGSYNEQF
j_call: TRBJ2-1
v_call: TRBV15

cdr3_aa: ASGGEYNNEQF
j_call: TRBJ2-1
v_call: TRBV5-1

cdr3_aa: ASSQAGVGSIGNTIY
j_call: TRBJ1-3
v_call: TRBV4-1

cdr3_aa: ASSLEAEQY
j_call: TRBJ2-7
v_call: TRBV5-1

cdr3_aa: ASSYSRDRANYGYT
j_call: TRBJ1-2
v_call: TRBV6-5

cdr3_aa: ASSLMGSYEQY
j_call: TRBJ2-7
v_call: TRBV5-1

cdr3_aa: SGAKIGAGELF
j_call: TRBJ2-2
v_call: TRBV29-1

cdr3_aa: ASSQGAGEQY
j_call: TRBJ2-7
v_call: TRBV16

cdr3_aa: ASSLSAGLATGETQY
j_call: TRBJ2-5
v_call: TRBV5-1

cdr3_aa: ASSLLGNQPQH
j_call: TRBJ1-5
v_call: TRBV14

cdr3_aa: ASRRTSGRVGELF
j_call: TRBJ2-2
v_call: TRBV2

cdr3_aa: ATSVEMTRGSIEAF
j_call: TRBJ1-1
v_call: TRBV15

cdr3_aa: SVSRGNYGYT
j_call: TRBJ1-2
v_call: TRBV29-1

cdr3_aa: ASSLVRFQIHEQY
j_call: TRBJ2-7
v_call: TRBV7-7

cdr3_aa: ASSLVPARFSGNTIY
j_call: TRBJ1-3
v_call: TRBV11-2

cdr3_aa: ASSSHRGDQPQH
j_call: TRBJ1-5
v_call: TRBV28

cdr3_aa: ASSLARDRGLETQY
j_call: TRBJ2-5
v_call: TRBV5-1

cdr3_aa: ASSRLAGALQDTQY
j_call: TRBJ2-3
v_call: TRBV14